This T cell receptor (beta chain) was observed in a study of T cells after yellow fever vaccination. TCRdb called the 5' RACE reads again in MiXCR, with one record for every CDR3 protein. The top ten clones hold roughly 17% of a sample with about 580,000 distinct CDR3 sequences, about a sixth of them seen once. Between the trimmed V and J ends, which lost 3 bases and 6 bases, there was a span of 8 bases. The germline V gene encodes CDR1 MNHEY and CDR2 SMNVEV (reference sequence). The CDR3 extends over 13 amino acids. The sequence came from a man in his late teens or twenties who received the YFV17D yellow fever vaccine. The rearrangement uses TRBV27 and TRBJ2-2, with a tentative D call TRBD1 (5 bases). Sequenced here: PBMCs, sampled 5 to 6 days after the first yellow fever vaccination. The CDR3 protein is CASSFGAAGELFF. For the CDR3, the DNA is TGTGCCAGCAGTTTTGGGGCGGCCGGGGAGCTGTTTTTT.